What follows is one T cell receptor beta chain and its context. As yet, its antigen is unknown. The data stem from a study of cytomegalovirus exposure and HLA in healthy donors. The PCR ran on 60 Vbeta and 13 Jbeta primers. Sequenced by immunoSEQ multiplex PCR; TCRdb stores in-frame clones only, minus some. The sample totals 100,000 to 150,000 clones. Donors in the study were healthy people who gave bone marrow. Whole-study results and caveats: Using a false discovery rate of 0.05, a later analysis showed that 16,000 or so TCR beta sequences were associated with HLA alleles.

This receptor was identified in a man aged 30 to 39 in good health and CMV-seronegative. Material: PBMCs.

The CDR3 nucleotides are TGTGCCAGCCTTACCTCAGGGTCCCCTGGAAACACCATATATTTT. This encodes CASLTSGSPGNTIYF. The chain employs TRBV28 and TRBJ1-3; the D gene is possibly TRBD1 (5 bases). The germline gives CDR1 MDHEN, CDR2 SYDVKM. This CDR3 comprises 15 residues. V shed 8 bases and J shed 2 bases, with 16 bases lying between them.